A single sample is the source of the 23 T cell receptor beta chains below, sequenced in a study of control samples from healthy donors and cancer patients. The table came from immunoSEQ multiplex PCR; TCRdb's copy has only in-frame clones and leaves some out. The table shows more than 95,000 clones, with roughly 92% occurring only once. Material for sequencing was PBMCs. These receptors originate from an elderly man with head and neck cancer.

This chain joins TRBV6-1 and TRBJ2-3; maybe TRBD1 (5 bases). CDR3 length: 15 residues. CDR1 and CDR2 (germline): MNHNS, SASEGT. V dropped 1 base and J dropped 4 bases, with 12 bases sitting between them. The CDR3 is CASSEVRVGSDTQYF. CDR3 nucleotide sequence: TGTGCCAGCAGTGAAGTCAGGGTGGGGTCAGATACGCAGTATTTT.

The chain couples TRBV9 to TRBJ2-3; the D gene is possibly TRBD1 (6 bases). Between the trimmed V and J ends, which lost 3 bases and 6 bases, there was a span of 14 bases. Germline values: CDR1 SGDLS, CDR2 YYNGEE. The CDR3 totals 14 residues. The CDR3 DNA sequence: TGTGCCAGCAGCGGACAGGCCCACCAGGATACGCAGTATTTT. It codes for CASSGQAHQDTQYF.

This clone was observed once. The V call is TRBV24-1, the J call TRBJ2-5, with 7 bases fitting TRBD1. The ends lost 3 bases at V and 3 bases at J; junction bases unmatched: 6. This CDR3 spans 15 amino acids. The germline V gene has CDR1 KGHDR and CDR2 SFDVKD. The CDR3 DNA reads as TGTGCCACCAGTGATGCCGGGACAGCGAAAGAGACCCAGTACTTC. Its translation: CATSDAGTAKETQYF.

The rearrangement links TRBV18 to TRBJ2-1; D gene ambiguous. CDR1 and CDR2 (germline): KGHSH, LQKENI. V was cut by 2 bases and J by 0 bases, with 8 bases left in between. CDR3 length: 15 residues. The CDR3 DNA sequence: TGTGCCAGCTCACCAGTGGGTAGCTCCTACAATGAGCAGTTCTTC. This encodes CASSPVGSSYNEQFF.

In its sample, this clone was seen a few times. The chain has TRBV30 and TRBJ1-4, with 7 nucleotides matching TRBD1. This CDR3 contains 14 residues. Looked up from germline, CDR1 is GTSNPN and CDR2 is SVGIG (reference sequence). The J segment lost 4 bases and the V segment lost 2 bases, leaving 4 bases of the junction unmatched. CDR3 nucleotides: TGTGCCTGGAGTTGGGGACAGCTTAATGAAAAACTGTTTTTT. As protein: CAWSWGQLNEKLFF.

The V call is TRBV27, the J call TRBJ2-7; D is ambiguous. CDR3 length: 13 residues. With 10 bases removed from V and 2 bases from J, the gap between germline ends came to 15 bases. Germline values: CDR1 MNHEY, CDR2 SMNVEV (reference sequence). CDR3 bases: TGTGCCATGGAATCCCTAAGAACCTACGAGCAGTACTTC. This gives the protein CAMESLRTYEQYF.

This chain joins TRBV18 and TRBJ1-6, with 9 bases fitting TRBD1. CDR3 length: 15 amino acids. Germline assignment: CDR1 KGHSH and CDR2 LQKENI. Trimming removed 2 bases from V and 6 bases from J; junction bases left unmatched: 2. CDR3 in DNA: TGTGCCAGCTCACCAAGGGACAGGGTTAATTCACCCCTCCACTTT. Amino acids: CASSPRDRVNSPLHF.

The V and J genes are TRBV28 and TRBJ1-2; D gene uncertain. Trimming cost V 3 bases and J 0 bases, with 14 bases left between them. Germline assignment: CDR1 MDHEN and CDR2 SYDVKM. The CDR3 extends over 16 amino acids. CDR3 coding DNA: TGTGCCAGCAGTTTGAGAAGGGCAGATTCTAACTATGGCTACACCTTC. Protein: CASSLRRADSNYGYTF.

V usage is TRBV5-1 and J usage is TRBJ1-1; D gene unclear. The V gene lost 1 base and the J gene lost 6 bases, with 16 bases spanning the gap. From germline, CDR1 is SGHRS and CDR2 YFSETQ. The CDR3 runs 15 residues. The CDR3 protein is CASSLRPTMGSEAFF. In nucleotides, the CDR3 is TGCGCCAGCAGCTTGAGGCCCACCATGGGATCTGAAGCTTTCTTT.

The chain combines TRBV12-3 or TRBV12-4 with TRBJ1-2; D is unclear. V was clipped by 6 bases and J by 7 bases, with 15 bases between them. The CDR3 spans 13 residues. This CDR3 reads CASSLRDNGGYTF. The CDR3 DNA is TGTGCCAGCAGCCTCCGGGATAATGGTGGCTACACCTTC.

The chain combines TRBV19 with TRBJ2-1; maybe TRBD1 (6 bases). The germline V and J ends were trimmed by 4 bases and 12 bases, with 16 bases remaining between them. This CDR3 contains 13 residues. From germline, CDR1 is LNHDA and CDR2 SQIVND (reference sequence). Written as DNA, the CDR3 is TGTGCCAGTAGTACCGGGGTCAACAGGGTGCAGTTCTTC. Translation: CASSTGVNRVQFF.

The chain is built from TRBV4-2 and TRBJ2-7, with a tentative D call TRBD1 (5 bases). Between the trimmed V and J ends, which lost 3 bases and 2 bases, there was a span of 8 bases. Germline V CDR1 and CDR2: LGHNA, YNFKEQ. The CDR3 totals 13 residues. For the CDR3, the DNA is TGTGCCAGCAGCCAGGGGCCCGCCTACGAGCAGTACTTC. It codes for CASSQGPAYEQYF.

This CDR3 is CAISEPGQGGGANVLTF. The DNA of the CDR3 is TGTGCCATCAGTGAACCGGGACAGGGGGGTGGGGCCAACGTCCTGACTTTC. The rearrangement joins TRBV10-3 to TRBJ2-6; 11 positions agree with TRBD1. This CDR3 contains 17 residues. V trimming: 3 bases; J trimming: 3 bases; junction bases outside the gene matches: 4. Germline values: CDR1 ENHRY, CDR2 SYGVKD.

The chain recombines TRBV10-1 with TRBJ1-3; D remains ambiguous. Per germline, CDR1 WNHNN and CDR2 SYGVQD (reference sequence). CDR3 length equals 13 residues. V gave up 8 bases and J gave up 4 bases, with 12 bases separating them. Written as DNA, the CDR3 is TGCGCCAGCGGATCAAATGGGGGAAACACCATATATTTT. Translated, it gives CASGSNGGNTIYF.

The V gene is TRBV3-1 (or the pseudogene TRBV3-2), the J gene TRBJ2-3; a weak D match, TRBD2 (6 bases). The CDR3 consists of 15 residues. V lost 3 bases to trimming and J lost 4 bases, with 14 bases between them. Germline assignment: CDR1 LGHDT and CDR2 YNNKEL (reference sequence). CDR3 sequence reads: CASSQTGSAADTQYF. DNA for the CDR3: TGTGCCAGCAGCCAGACCGGGAGTGCCGCAGATACGCAGTATTTT.

The chain is built from TRBV6-6 and TRBJ1-1, with 11 bases aligning to TRBD1. This CDR3 has 13 amino acids. The ends lost 6 bases at V and 13 bases at J; junction bases unmatched: 10. Germline CDR1 reads MNHNY; CDR2 reads SVGAGI (reference sequence). CDR3 bases: TGTGCCAGCAGCAACCGGGACAGGGGGGCTGGTTTCTTT. This codes for CASSNRDRGAGFF.

The J gene is TRBJ2-6, the V gene TRBV19; 8 bases are shared with TRBD1. Germline loops: CDR1 LNHDA, CDR2 SQIVND (reference sequence). V shed 3 bases and J 1 base; nucleotides not matched to a gene: 5. This CDR3 is built from 17 residues. For the CDR3, the DNA is TGTGCCAGTAGTATCGGACAGGGCCAATCTGGGGCCAACGTCCTGACTTTC. This encodes CASSIGQGQSGANVLTF. Full variable domain (missing parts from reference TRBV19 and TRBJ2-6): DGGITQSPKYLFRKEGQNVTLSCEQNLNHDAMYWYRQDPGQGLRLIYYSQIVNDFQKGDIAEGYSVSREKKESFPLTVTSAQKNPTAFYLCASSIGQGQSGANVLTFGAGSRLTVL.

The CDR3 spells CASSFSPEAVHYGYTF. DNA of the CDR3: TGTGCCAGCAGCTTCAGCCCGGAGGCAGTTCACTATGGCTACACCTTC. The rearrangement uses TRBV7-9 and TRBJ1-2; D is undetermined. Germline V CDR1 and CDR2: SEHNR, FQNEAQ (reference sequence). V lost 3 bases, J lost 3 bases, and 17 bases lay in between. CDR3 size: 16 residues.

V usage is TRBV7-7 and J usage is TRBJ2-5, with 7 bases lining up with TRBD1. In germline, CDR1 is SSHAT, CDR2 FNYEAQ (reference sequence). Trimming took 5 bases from V and 7 from J; bases not matched to a gene: 7. The CDR3 spans 13 residues. The CDR3 DNA is TGTGCCAGCAGCCCCCAGGGGGAAGGGACCCAGTACTTC. It translates to CASSPQGEGTQYF.

CDR3 nucleotides: TGTGCCAGCAGTGCCTTGGGAGAGACCCAGTACTTC. This codes for CASSALGETQYF. V gene TRBV27 combines with J gene TRBJ2-5, with D uncertain. Between the trimmed V and J ends, which lost 5 bases and 4 bases, there was a span of 8 bases. The CDR3 covers 12 residues. Looked up from germline, CDR1 is MNHEY and CDR2 is SMNVEV (reference sequence).

J is TRBJ1-1 and V is TRBV5-1; 10 nucleotides line up with TRBD1. Per the germline V gene, CDR1 is SGHRS and CDR2 is YFSETQ. The CDR3 runs to 15 residues. V was pared by 4 bases and J by 3 bases, with 6 bases of the junction left unmatched. This chain's CDR3 is CASSEGTGVDTEAFF. CDR3 sequence (DNA): TGCGCCAGCAGCGAAGGGACAGGGGTTGACACTGAAGCTTTCTTT.

CDR3 sequence: CASSLARAGGSPLHF. The CDR3 bases are TGTGCCAGCAGCTTAGCGAGGGCAGGGGGTTCACCCCTCCACTTT. The rearrangement joins TRBV7-9 to TRBJ1-6; TRBD1 matches at 7 bases. The CDR3 sequence is 15 residues long. V gave up 0 bases and J gave up 9 bases; unmatched junction bases: 5. Germline assignment: CDR1 SEHNR and CDR2 FQNEAQ (reference sequence).

The chain uses TRBV18 and TRBJ1-4; D ambiguous. The CDR3 is 14 residues long. CDR1 and CDR2 (germline): KGHSH, LQKENI. Trimming shortened V by 2 bases and J by 2 bases, and 6 bases separated the two germline ends. CDR3 sequence: CASSPTATNEKLFF. The CDR3, as DNA: TGTGCCAGCTCACCAACAGCGACTAATGAAAAACTGTTTTTT.